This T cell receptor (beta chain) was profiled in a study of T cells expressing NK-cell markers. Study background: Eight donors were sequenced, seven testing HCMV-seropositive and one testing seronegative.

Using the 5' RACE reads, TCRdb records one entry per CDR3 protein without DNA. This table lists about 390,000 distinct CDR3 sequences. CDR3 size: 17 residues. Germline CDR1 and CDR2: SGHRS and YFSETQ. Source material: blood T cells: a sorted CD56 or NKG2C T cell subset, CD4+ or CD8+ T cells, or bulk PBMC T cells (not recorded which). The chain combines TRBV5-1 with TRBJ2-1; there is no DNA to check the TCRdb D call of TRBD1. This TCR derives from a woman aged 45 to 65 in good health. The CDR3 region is CASSLVAGAYSYNEQFF.